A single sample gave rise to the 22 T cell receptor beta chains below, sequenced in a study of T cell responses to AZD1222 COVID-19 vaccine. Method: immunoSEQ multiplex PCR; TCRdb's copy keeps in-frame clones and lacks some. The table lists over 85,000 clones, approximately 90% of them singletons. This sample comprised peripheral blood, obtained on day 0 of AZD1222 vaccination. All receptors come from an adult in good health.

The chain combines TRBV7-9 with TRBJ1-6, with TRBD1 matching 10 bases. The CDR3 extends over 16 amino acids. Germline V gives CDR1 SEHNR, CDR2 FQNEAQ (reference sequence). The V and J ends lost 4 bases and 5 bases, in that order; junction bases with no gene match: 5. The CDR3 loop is CASSSTGTGDNSPLHF. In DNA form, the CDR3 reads TGTGCCAGCAGCTCCACTGGGACAGGGGATAATTCACCCCTCCACTTT.

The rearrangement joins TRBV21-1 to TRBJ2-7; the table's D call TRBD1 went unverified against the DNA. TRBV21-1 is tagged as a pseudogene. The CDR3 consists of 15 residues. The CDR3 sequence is CASSPLGQGTHEQYF. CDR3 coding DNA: TGTGCCAGCAGCCCCTTGGGACAGGGTACCCACGAGCAGTACTTC.

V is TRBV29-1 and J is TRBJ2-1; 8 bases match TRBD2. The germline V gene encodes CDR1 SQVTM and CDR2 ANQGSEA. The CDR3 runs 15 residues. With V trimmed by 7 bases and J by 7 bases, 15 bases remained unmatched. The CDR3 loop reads CSADDPGLGRNEQFF. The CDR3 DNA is TGCAGCGCCGATGATCCGGGACTAGGACGGAATGAGCAGTTCTTC.

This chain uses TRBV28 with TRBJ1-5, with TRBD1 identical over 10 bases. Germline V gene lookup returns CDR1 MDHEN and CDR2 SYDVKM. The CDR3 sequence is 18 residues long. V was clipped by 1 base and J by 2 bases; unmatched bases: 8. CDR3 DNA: TGTGCCAGCAGTTTATTTTTGACAGGGGGCCGCCGCAATCAGCCCCAGCATTTT. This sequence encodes CASSLFLTGGRRNQPQHF.

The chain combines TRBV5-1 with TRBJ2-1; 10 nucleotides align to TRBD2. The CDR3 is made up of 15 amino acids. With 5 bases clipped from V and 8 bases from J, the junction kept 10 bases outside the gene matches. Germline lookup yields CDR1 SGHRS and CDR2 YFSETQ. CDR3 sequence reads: CASSLAAGGPDEQFF. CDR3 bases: TGCGCCAGCAGTCTTGCAGCGGGAGGGCCCGATGAGCAGTTCTTC. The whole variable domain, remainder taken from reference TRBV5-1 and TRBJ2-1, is KAGVTQTPRYLIKTRGQQVTLSCSPISGHRSVSWYQQTPGQGLQFLFEYFSETQRNKGNFPGRFSGRQFSNSRSEMNVSTLELGDSALYLCASSLAAGGPDEQFFGPGTRLTVL.

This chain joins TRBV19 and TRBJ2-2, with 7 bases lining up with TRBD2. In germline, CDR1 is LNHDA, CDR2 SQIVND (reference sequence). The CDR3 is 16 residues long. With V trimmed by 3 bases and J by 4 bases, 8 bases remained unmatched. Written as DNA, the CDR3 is TGTGCCAGTAGTATTCGGGGCGGGAGTGTCACCGGGGAGCTGTTTTTT. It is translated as CASSIRGGSVTGELFF. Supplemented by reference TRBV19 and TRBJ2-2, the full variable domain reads DGGITQSPKYLFRKEGQNVTLSCEQNLNHDAMYWYRQDPGQGLRLIYYSQIVNDFQKGDIAEGYSVSREKKESFPLTVTSAQKNPTAFYLCASSIRGGSVTGELFFGEGSRLTVL.

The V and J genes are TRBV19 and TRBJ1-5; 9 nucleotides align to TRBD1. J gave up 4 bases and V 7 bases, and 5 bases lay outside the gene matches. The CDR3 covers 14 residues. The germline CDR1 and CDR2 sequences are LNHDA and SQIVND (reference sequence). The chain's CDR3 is CASTWGQGNQPQHF. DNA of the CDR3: TGTGCCAGTACTTGGGGACAGGGAAATCAGCCCCAGCATTTT.

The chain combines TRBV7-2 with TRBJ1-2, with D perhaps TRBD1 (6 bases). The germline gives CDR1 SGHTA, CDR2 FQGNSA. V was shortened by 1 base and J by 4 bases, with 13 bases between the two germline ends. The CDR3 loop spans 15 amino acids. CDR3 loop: CASSLVGARGYGYTF. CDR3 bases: TGTGCCAGCAGCTTAGTGGGGGCGCGCGGCTATGGCTACACCTTC.

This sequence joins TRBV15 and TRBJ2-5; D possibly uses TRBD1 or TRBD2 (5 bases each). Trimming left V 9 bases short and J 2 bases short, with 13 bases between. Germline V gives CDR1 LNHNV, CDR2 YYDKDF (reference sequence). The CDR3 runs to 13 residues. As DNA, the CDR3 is TGTGCCACTCAATCGGGGCGGCAAGAGACCCAGTACTTC. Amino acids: CATQSGRQETQYF.

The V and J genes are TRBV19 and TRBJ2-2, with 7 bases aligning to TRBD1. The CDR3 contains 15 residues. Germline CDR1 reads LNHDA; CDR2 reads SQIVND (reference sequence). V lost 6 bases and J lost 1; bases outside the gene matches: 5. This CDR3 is CASSYRQGNTGELFF. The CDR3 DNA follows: TGTGCCAGTAGCTATCGACAGGGGAACACCGGGGAGCTGTTTTTT.

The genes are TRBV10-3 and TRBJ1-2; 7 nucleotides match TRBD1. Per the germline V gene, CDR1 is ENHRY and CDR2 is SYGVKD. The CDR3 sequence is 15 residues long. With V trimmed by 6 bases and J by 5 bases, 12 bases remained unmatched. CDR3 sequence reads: CAISSSTGIPYGYTF. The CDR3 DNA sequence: TGTGCCATCAGCTCCTCGACAGGGATACCATATGGCTACACCTTC.

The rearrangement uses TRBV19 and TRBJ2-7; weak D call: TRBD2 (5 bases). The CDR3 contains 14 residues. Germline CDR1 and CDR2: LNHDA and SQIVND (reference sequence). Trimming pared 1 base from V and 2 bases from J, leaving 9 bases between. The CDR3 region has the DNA TGTGCCAGTAGTATAGGCGGAGGAACCTACGAGCAGTACTTC. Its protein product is CASSIGGGTYEQYF.

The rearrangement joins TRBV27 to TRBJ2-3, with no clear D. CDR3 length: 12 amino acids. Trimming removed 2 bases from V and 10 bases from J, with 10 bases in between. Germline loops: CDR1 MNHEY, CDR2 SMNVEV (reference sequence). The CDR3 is CASSLTSDAQYF. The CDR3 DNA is TGTGCCAGCAGTTTAACCTCGGATGCGCAGTATTTT.

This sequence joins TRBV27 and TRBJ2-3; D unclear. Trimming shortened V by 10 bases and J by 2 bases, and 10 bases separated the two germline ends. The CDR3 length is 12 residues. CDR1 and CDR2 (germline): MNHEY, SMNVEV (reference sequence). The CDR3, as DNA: TGTGCCACTCGGACGATCACAGATACGCAGTATTTT. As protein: CATRTITDTQYF.

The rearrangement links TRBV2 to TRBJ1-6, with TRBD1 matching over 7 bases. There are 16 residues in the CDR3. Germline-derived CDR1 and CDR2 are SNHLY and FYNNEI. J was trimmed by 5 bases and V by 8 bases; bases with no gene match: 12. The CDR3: CASLGMIGGNNSPLHF. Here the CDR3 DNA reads TGTGCCAGCTTAGGGATGATAGGGGGCAATAATTCACCCCTCCACTTT.

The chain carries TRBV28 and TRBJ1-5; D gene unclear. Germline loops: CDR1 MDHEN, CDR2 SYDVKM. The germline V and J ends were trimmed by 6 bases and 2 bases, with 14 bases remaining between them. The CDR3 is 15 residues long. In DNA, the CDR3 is TGTGCCAGCAGCTATGCCACACGAGGCAATCAGCCCCAGCATTTT. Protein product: CASSYATRGNQPQHF.

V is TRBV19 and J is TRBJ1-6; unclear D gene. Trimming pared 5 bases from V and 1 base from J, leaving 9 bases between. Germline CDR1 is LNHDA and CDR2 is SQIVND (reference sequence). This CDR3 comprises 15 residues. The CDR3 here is CASSSPGSYNSPLHF. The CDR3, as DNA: TGTGCCAGTAGTTCACCGGGGTCCTATAATTCACCCCTCCACTTT.

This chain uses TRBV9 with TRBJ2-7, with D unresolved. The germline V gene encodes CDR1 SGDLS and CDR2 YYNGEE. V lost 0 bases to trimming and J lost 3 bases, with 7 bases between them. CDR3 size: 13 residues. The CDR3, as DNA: TGTGCCAGCAGCGTAGATGACAACTACGAGCAGTACTTC. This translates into CASSVDDNYEQYF.

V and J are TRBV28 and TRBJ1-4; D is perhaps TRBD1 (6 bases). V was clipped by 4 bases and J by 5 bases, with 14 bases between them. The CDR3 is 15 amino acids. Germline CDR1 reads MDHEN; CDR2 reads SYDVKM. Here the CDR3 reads CASSWGGGGNEKLFF. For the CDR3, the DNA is TGTGCCAGCAGTTGGGGAGGGGGAGGCAATGAAAAACTGTTTTTT. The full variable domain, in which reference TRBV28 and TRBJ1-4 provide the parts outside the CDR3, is DVKVTQSSRYLVKRTGEKVFLECVQDMDHENMFWYRQDPGLGLRLIYFSYDVKMKEKGDIPEGYSVSREKKERFSLILESASTNQTSMYLCASSWGGGGNEKLFFGSGTQLSVL.

The CDR3 DNA reads as TGTGCCAGCAGGAGGGACAGCACTGGCTACACCTTC. Encoded protein: CASRRDSTGYTF. The chain couples TRBV6-5 to TRBJ1-2, with TRBD1 matching 7 bases. Germline V gives CDR1 MNHEY, CDR2 SVGAGI. The CDR3 spans 12 residues. V lost 6 bases, J lost 7 bases, and 5 bases stayed unmatched.

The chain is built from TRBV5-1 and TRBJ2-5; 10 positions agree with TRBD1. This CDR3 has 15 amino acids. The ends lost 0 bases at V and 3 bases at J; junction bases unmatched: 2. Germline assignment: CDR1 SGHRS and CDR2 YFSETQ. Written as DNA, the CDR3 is TGCGCCAGCAGCTTGGAGGGGACAGGGGAAGAGACCCAGTACTTC. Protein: CASSLEGTGEETQYF.

The CDR3 bases are TGTGCCAGCAGCCCTTCGACAGGGTTGGGGATGACGACCCAGTACTTC. Translating gives CASSPSTGLGMTTQYF. The rearrangement uses TRBV9 and TRBJ2-5; 7 bases line up with TRBD1. Germline lookup yields CDR1 SGDLS and CDR2 YYNGEE. With 4 bases clipped from V and 7 bases from J, the junction kept 16 bases outside the gene matches. The CDR3 is 16 residues long.